Shown below are 21 T cell receptor beta chains from a single sample sequenced in a study of blood T cell repertoires in COVID-19. Generated by immunoSEQ multiplex PCR, the TCRdb table keeps only in-frame clones and is missing some. The sample holds about 220,000 clones, about 84% seen once. Specimen: peripheral blood. All receptors derive from a human donor in a cohort sampled during active COVID-19.

V and J are TRBV27 and TRBJ1-5; weak D call: TRBD1 (5 bases). The V end was cut by 0 bases, the J end by 1 base, with 16 bases between. Germline V gene data show CDR1 as MNHEY and CDR2 as SMNVEV (reference sequence). This CDR3 is 18 amino acids long. CDR3: CASSLSAGQGRSNQPQHF. The CDR3 DNA follows: TGTGCCAGCAGTTTATCGGCGGGGCAGGGAAGGAGCAATCAGCCCCAGCATTTT.

The chain carries TRBV7-3 and TRBJ2-7, with D tentatively TRBD2 (5 bases). CDR1 SGHTA and CDR2 FQGTGA come from the germline V gene. This CDR3 region has 14 residues. V was shortened by 2 bases and J by 7 bases, with 15 bases between the two germline ends. This CDR3 is CASSLASQPLEQYF. The CDR3 coding sequence is TGTGCCAGCAGCTTAGCTAGCCAACCCCTGGAGCAGTACTTC.

This chain joins TRBV6-5 and TRBJ1-1, with 10 bases aligning to TRBD1. J lost 8 bases, V lost 1 base, and 7 bases had no gene match. The germline V gene has CDR1 MNHEY and CDR2 SVGAGI. The CDR3 contains 15 residues. The CDR3: CASSYFGTGAGEAFF. In DNA, the CDR3 is TGTGCCAGCAGTTACTTCGGGACAGGGGCGGGGGAAGCTTTCTTT.

This chain links TRBV7-2 with TRBJ2-7; D is unresolved. V was cut by 1 base and J by 0 bases, with 10 bases left in between. CDR1 and CDR2 from the germline V gene are SGHTA and FQGNSA. The CDR3 spans 15 residues. The chain's CDR3 is CASSLGGTSSYEQYF. The CDR3 nucleotides are TGTGCCAGCAGCTTAGGTGGTACAAGCTCCTACGAGCAGTACTTC.

This clone was seen a few times. The rearrangement uses TRBV6-5 and TRBJ2-2, with D maybe TRBD1 (5 bases). CDR3 size: 15 residues. The V gene's germline CDR1 is MNHEY and CDR2 SVGAGI. V gave up 8 bases and J gave up 3 bases, with 16 bases separating them. The CDR3 here is CASGRVPSDTGELFF. In DNA form, the CDR3 reads TGTGCCAGCGGCAGGGTCCCCTCGGACACCGGGGAGCTGTTTTTT.

The chain combines TRBV28 with TRBJ1-3, with 8 bases identical to TRBD1. Germline V gene lookup returns CDR1 MDHEN and CDR2 SYDVKM. V lost 1 base to trimming and J lost 4 bases; unmatched junction nucleotides: 6. The CDR3 extends over 16 amino acids. CDR3 in DNA: TGTGCCAGCAGTTTATATACAGGGGGAAGGGGAAACACCATATATTTT. It encodes CASSLYTGGRGNTIYF.

The rearrangement joins TRBV5-1 to TRBJ2-1, with D maybe TRBD1 (6 bases). Germline CDR1 SGHRS, CDR2 YFSETQ. The CDR3 runs 16 residues. The V end lost 0 bases, the J end lost 4 bases, and 14 bases lay between the germline ends. CDR3 sequence: CASSLAPDSSYNEQFF. The CDR3 region has the DNA TGCGCCAGCAGCTTGGCTCCGGACAGCTCTTACAATGAGCAGTTCTTC.

The rearrangement joins TRBV19 to TRBJ1-5, with D possibly being TRBD1 (5 bases). In germline, CDR1 is LNHDA, CDR2 SQIVND (reference sequence). CDR3 length equals 13 residues. Deletions cut 8 bases from V and 6 bases from J, with 14 bases between. CDR3 amino acids: CASAGGWAQPQHF. The CDR3 DNA reads TGTGCCAGTGCCGGGGGGTGGGCTCAGCCCCAGCATTTT. The full variable domain, rest sourced from reference TRBV19 and TRBJ1-5, is DGGITQSPKYLFRKEGQNVTLSCEQNLNHDAMYWYRQDPGQGLRLIYYSQIVNDFQKGDIAEGYSVSREKKESFPLTVTSAQKNPTAFYLCASAGGWAQPQHFGDGTRLSIL.

The chain is built from TRBV2 and TRBJ1-3; 7 bases agree with TRBD1. This CDR3 has 14 amino acids. V lost 6 bases to trimming and J lost 4 bases; unmatched junction nucleotides: 6. Germline V gene data show CDR1 as SNHLY and CDR2 as FYNNEI. CDR3 residues: CASRLGTDGNTIYF. CDR3 bases: TGTGCCAGCAGACTGGGGACAGACGGAAACACCATATATTTT. The full variable domain, completed using reference TRBV2 and TRBJ1-3, is EPEVTQTPSHQVTQMGQEVILRCVPISNHLYFYWYRQILGQKVEFLVSFYNNEISEKSEIFDDQFSVERPDGSNFTLKIRSTKLEDSAMYFCASRLGTDGNTIYFGEGSWLTVV.

The rearrangement uses TRBV3-1 (or the pseudogene TRBV3-2) and TRBJ2-5; 14 nucleotides align to TRBD2. The CDR3 consists of 16 residues. Germline values: CDR1 LGHDT, CDR2 YNNKEL (reference sequence). The V gene end was trimmed by 4 bases and the J gene end by 1 base; junction bases not matched to a gene: 2. The CDR3 sequence is CASSPGLAGGQETQYF. The CDR3 DNA follows: TGTGCCAGCAGCCCCGGACTAGCGGGGGGCCAAGAGACCCAGTACTTC.

The rearrangement joins TRBV5-5 to TRBJ2-5, with 8 bases lining up with TRBD2. The junction had 7 bases not matched to a gene; V was cut back by 2 bases and J by 1 base. CDR3 length: 16 residues. Germline loops: CDR1 SGHKS, CDR2 YYEKEE (reference sequence). The CDR3 DNA reads as TGTGCCAGCAGCTTTGGGAGGGCGGGGGGCCAAGAGACCCAGTACTTC. It specifies CASSFGRAGGQETQYF.

This clone occurred a few times. The rearrangement uses TRBV25-1 and TRBJ2-3; weak D call: TRBD1 (6 bases). Germline V gene lookup returns CDR1 MGHDK and CDR2 SYGVNS. This CDR3 region has 13 residues. Trimming removed 2 bases at V and 7 bases at J, with 10 bases between. In nucleotides, the CDR3 is TGTGCCAGCAGTGAACAGGGGACGTATACGCAGTATTTT. Its protein is CASSEQGTYTQYF.

The rearrangement joins TRBV18 to TRBJ2-1, with 8 bases identical to TRBD1. CDR3 length: 14 amino acids. V shed 0 bases, J shed 10 bases, and the junction held 5 bases outside the gene matches. The germline V gene encodes CDR1 KGHSH and CDR2 LQKENI. CDR3 sequence reads: CASSPPNNRGEQFF. The CDR3 DNA reads as TGTGCCAGCTCACCACCAAACAACAGGGGGGAGCAGTTCTTC.

The chain recombines TRBV4-1 with TRBJ1-1; unclear D gene. Per germline, CDR1 MGHRA and CDR2 YSYEKL. V lost 1 base, J lost 4 bases, and 10 bases lay in between. The CDR3 has 14 residues. Here the CDR3 reads CASSQALTFTEAFF. In DNA, the CDR3 is TGCGCCAGCAGCCAAGCCTTGACTTTCACTGAAGCTTTCTTT.

The chain employs TRBV11-2 and TRBJ1-4, with 7 bases aligning to TRBD1. CDR1 is SGHAT, CDR2 FQNNGV, per germline. V shed 2 bases, J shed 4 bases, and the junction held 7 bases outside the gene matches. The CDR3 sequence is 16 residues long. This CDR3 is CASSLSPTGHNEKLFF. DNA of the CDR3: TGTGCCAGCAGCTTATCCCCGACAGGGCATAATGAAAAACTGTTTTTT.

The chain couples TRBV6-4 to TRBJ2-1; maybe TRBD1 (6 bases). V lost 2 bases, J lost 1 base, and 9 bases lay in between. The CDR3 covers 15 residues. The germline gives CDR1 MRHNA, CDR2 SNTAGT. This chain's CDR3 is CASSDGQGSYNEQFF. The CDR3 DNA reads as TGTGCCAGCAGTGACGGGCAGGGGTCCTACAATGAGCAGTTCTTC.

This clone was observed many times. This chain uses TRBV4-2 with TRBJ1-4, with D perhaps matching TRBD1 (5 bases). This CDR3 region has 15 residues. Looked up from germline, CDR1 is LGHNA and CDR2 is YNFKEQ. V shed 1 base and J shed 6 bases, with 12 bases lying between them. In DNA form, the CDR3 reads TGTGCCAGCAGCCAAGGGGAAGGGGAGGATGAAAAACTGTTTTTT. Protein: CASSQGEGEDEKLFF.

The chain employs TRBV4-1 and TRBJ1-5; 7 nucleotides agree with TRBD1. This CDR3 has 16 residues. The germline CDR1 and CDR2 sequences are MGHRA and YSYEKL. Germline trimming cut 1 base from V and 0 bases from J; bases unmatched to any gene: 3. This chain's CDR3 is CASSQGTGYSNQPQHF. CDR3 coding DNA: TGCGCCAGCAGCCAAGGGACAGGTTATAGCAATCAGCCCCAGCATTTT.

This sequence joins TRBV5-6 and TRBJ2-3, with a tentative D call TRBD1 (6 bases). CDR1 is SGHDT and CDR2 is YYEEEE in the germline V gene. The V end was cut by 0 bases, the J end by 8 bases, with 7 bases between. The CDR3 consists of 12 residues. CDR3 amino acids: CASSLGGRTQYF. The CDR3 coding sequence is TGTGCCAGCAGCTTGGGGGGGCGTACGCAGTATTTT.

The rearrangement links TRBV24-1 to TRBJ2-3; 10 bases agree with TRBD2. The CDR3 consists of 15 residues. Germline CDR1 and CDR2: KGHDR and SFDVKD. The ends lost 0 bases at V and 11 bases at J; junction bases unmatched: 7. Here the CDR3 reads CATSDLTSGTPKQYF. CDR3 DNA sequence: TGTGCCACCAGTGATTTGACTAGCGGGACCCCAAAGCAGTATTTT.

The chain joins TRBV9 to TRBJ2-7; TRBD2 might be the D (5 bases). Trimming pared 3 bases from V and 5 bases from J, leaving 12 bases between. The V gene's germline CDR1 is SGDLS and CDR2 YYNGEE. This CDR3 has 13 amino acids. The CDR3 DNA sequence: TGTGCCAGCAGCGGGGGAGTGGCGGACGAGCAGTACTTC. This gives the protein CASSGGVADEQYF.